Shown below are 12 T cell receptor beta chains from a single sample sequenced in a study of shared clonotypes between healthy human individuals. The repertoire was sequenced with immunoSEQ multiplex PCR; TCRdb's copy has only in-frame clones and lacks some. The sample holds fewer than 3 million clones, approximately 90% seen once. Sequenced material: naive CD4+ T cells from PBMCs. The sample's subset: CD45RA+ positively selected. Receptors originate from a young man in good health. Some clones in this sample may be carry-over from other donors' samples.

The rearrangement links TRBV11-2 to TRBJ2-3, with D tentatively TRBD1 (6 bases). Trimming pared 6 bases from V and 0 bases from J, leaving 13 bases between. The CDR3 runs to 15 residues. Germline CDR1 reads SGHAT; CDR2 reads FQNNGV. The CDR3 loop is CASRLMTGSTDTQYF. The CDR3 nucleotides are TGTGCCAGCAGACTAATGACAGGCAGCACAGATACGCAGTATTTT. The full variable domain, in which reference TRBV11-2 and TRBJ2-3 provide the parts outside the CDR3, is EAGVAQSPRYKIIEKRQSVAFWCNPISGHATLYWYQQILGQGPKLLIQFQNNGVVDDSQLPKDRFSAERLKGVDSTLKIQPAKLEDSAVYLCASRLMTGSTDTQYFGPGTRLTVL.

This clone was seen just once. V is TRBV6-6 and J is TRBJ1-1; D gene unclear. The V and J ends lost 0 bases and 3 bases respectively, with 5 bases between them. Per the germline V gene, CDR1 is MNHNY and CDR2 is SVGAGI (reference sequence). This CDR3 contains 13 residues. CDR3: CASSYSWDTEAFF. The CDR3 DNA follows: TGTGCCAGCAGTTACTCTTGGGACACTGAAGCTTTCTTT.

The chain carries TRBV28 and TRBJ2-7; 10 bases align to TRBD2. The V segment lost 6 bases and the J segment 0 bases; nucleotides outside the gene matches: 8. Germline loops: CDR1 MDHEN, CDR2 SYDVKM. The CDR3 is 16 residues long. CDR3 amino acids: CASRRRLAGYSYEQYF. DNA for the CDR3: TGTGCCAGCAGACGGCGACTAGCGGGTTACTCCTACGAGCAGTACTTC.

The V and J genes are TRBV2 and TRBJ2-1, with D perhaps TRBD2 (6 bases). CDR3 length: 13 residues. Germline V gives CDR1 SNHLY, CDR2 FYNNEI. V was trimmed by 3 bases and J by 15 bases, leaving 18 bases between them. CDR3 coding DNA: TGTGCCAGCAGTGATGGGCGGGATCAGCGACGGTTCTTC. Translation: CASSDGRDQRRFF.

This clone has a single count. V usage is TRBV2 and J usage is TRBJ1-4; 9 bases line up with TRBD1. Germline CDR1 reads SNHLY; CDR2 reads FYNNEI. After removal of 6 bases from V and 3 bases from J, the junction contained 5 bases not matched to a gene. The CDR3 is 15 amino acids. CDR3 loop: CASRKDRGPNEKLFF. As DNA, the CDR3 is TGTGCCAGCAGGAAGGACAGGGGACCTAATGAAAAACTGTTTTTT.

The chain links TRBV5-1 to TRBJ2-6; D is ambiguous. CDR1 and CDR2 from the germline V gene are SGHRS and YFSETQ. With 4 bases removed from V and 0 bases from J, the gap between germline ends came to 8 bases. This CDR3 spans 15 amino acids. CDR3 nucleotide sequence: TGCGCCAGCAGCCACAGTAGCTCTGGGGCCAACGTCCTGACTTTC. Translation gives CASSHSSSGANVLTF.

The rearrangement uses TRBV9 and TRBJ2-7, with 9 bases matching TRBD1. From germline, CDR1 is SGDLS and CDR2 YYNGEE. V gave up 4 bases and J gave up 6 bases; unmatched junction bases: 11. This CDR3 has 15 amino acids. The CDR3 loop is CASSLDPGQGSEQYF. The CDR3 DNA follows: TGTGCCAGCAGCTTAGACCCGGGACAGGGAAGCGAGCAGTACTTC.

This clone showed up just once. The chain has TRBV27 and TRBJ2-5; D may be TRBD2 (6 bases). V was trimmed by 6 bases and J by 5 bases, leaving 19 bases between them. This CDR3 has 15 residues. Germline CDR1 reads MNHEY; CDR2 reads SMNVEV (reference sequence). The CDR3 sequence is CASSSSWRARETQYF. The CDR3 nucleotides read TGTGCCAGCAGCTCCTCATGGAGGGCGCGGGAGACCCAGTACTTC.

The chain recombines TRBV15 with TRBJ2-1; 11 bases are a match to TRBD2. J gave up 6 bases and V 8 bases, and 9 bases lay outside the gene matches. CDR1 LNHNV and CDR2 YYDKDF come from the germline V gene (reference sequence). The CDR3 runs to 15 residues. The CDR3: CATLAGGWGGNEQFF. The CDR3 DNA sequence: TGTGCCACCTTAGCGGGAGGGTGGGGTGGCAATGAGCAGTTCTTC.

The V gene is TRBV28, the J gene TRBJ2-1; 8 nucleotides match TRBD2. The V gene end was trimmed by 5 bases and the J gene end by 8 bases; junction bases not matched to a gene: 11. This CDR3 region has 15 residues. Germline V CDR1 and CDR2: MDHEN, SYDVKM. DNA for the CDR3: TGTGCCAGCAGTCCGGGACTAGGGTTCGGCGATGAGCAGTTCTTC. It translates to CASSPGLGFGDEQFF.

On this clone itself: Other DNA variants within this sample encode the same CDR3. The chain combines TRBV28 with TRBJ1-2; TRBD1 is a possible D gene (6 bases). This CDR3 is 13 amino acids long. Per germline, CDR1 MDHEN and CDR2 SYDVKM. Trimming pared 6 bases from V and 2 bases from J, leaving 10 bases between. The CDR3 protein is CASSPTGNYGYTF. In nucleotides, the CDR3 is TGTGCCAGCAGCCCTACAGGGAACTATGGCTACACCTTC.

This chain uses TRBV21-1 with TRBJ1-2; TRBD1 is the table's D call and was not checked against the DNA. TRBV21-1 represents a pseudogene. CDR3 size: 15 residues. The CDR3 protein is CASSNRTGVAYGYTF. The CDR3 DNA is TGTGCCAGCAGCAACCGGACAGGGGTAGCCTATGGCTACACCTTC.